The T cell receptor (beta chain) described here comes from a study of blood T cells in healthy people across ages. Overall study results and limits: The CMV status of each donor remained undetermined, and this could have confounded shifts in expanded clonotypes.

Each donor's blood draw was 7.5 to 10 milliliters of peripheral blood. The ends were cut back, 5 bases at V and 8 bases at J, with 21 bases in the middle. The germline gives CDR1 SEHNR, CDR2 FQNEAQ (reference sequence). This CDR3 contains 16 residues. For the second PCR, which ran for about 7 to 12 cycles, a sample-barcoded 5' primer and a J-beta primer mix were used. Each cDNA was tagged by a template-switch adaptor containing 12 random nucleotides. TCRdb passed the 5' RACE reads through MiXCR, listing each CDR3 protein once. Of hundreds of thousands of distinct CDR3 sequences in the sample, 56% were seen once. Only a few counts were recorded for this clonotype. Antigen specificity is unknown.

The sequence was collected from a man aged 35 to 55 in good health. The sample consisted of blood. The J gene is TRBJ1-4, the V gene TRBV7-9; possible D gene TRBD1, 6 bases. The DNA for the CDR3 is TGTGCCAGCAGCCTAGGGGGGCGAGGGGACTTCGAAAAACTGTTTTTT. This sequence encodes CASSLGGRGDFEKLFF.